The clone carrying this TCR beta chain has a count of ten or more. The antigen is not known. Original analysis: Clinicopathological groups of papillary thyroid cancer showed CDR3 differences that were used to build a distant-metastasis classifier. Using MiXCR, TCRdb reanalyzed the PCR reads. These V and J calls rely on TCRdb rather than the paper's analysis. The table lists 15,000 to 20,000 clones, approximately 32% of them singletons, with less than 25% in the top ten. No treatment had been given to any patient before thyroid surgery. The data were taken from a study of metastatic and nonmetastatic thyroid tumors. Background on the study: Across peripheral blood and tumor or nodule tissue samples taken from malignant and benign thyroid patients, the repertoires were compared with one another. Overall study findings and caveats: When malignant thyroid tumors were compared with benign nodules, TCR beta diversity was reportedly significantly higher in the malignant tumors. This held in both blood and tumor samples.

What was sequenced was adjacent normal tissue. The receptor was derived from a female donor with papillary thyroid cancer or a benign thyroid nodule (not recorded which). Some clones in this sample may be carry-over from other donors' samples.

The CDR3 region has the DNA TGTGCCTGGAGTGAGTGGTTCAATCAGCCCCAGCATTTT. This codes for CAWSEWFNQPQHF. The chain carries TRBV30 and TRBJ1-5; D unresolved. Germline CDR1 and CDR2: GTSNPN and SVGIG (reference sequence). Trimming left V 1 base short and J 3 bases short, with 7 bases between. The CDR3 is made up of 13 amino acids. The full variable domain, its missing parts supplied by reference TRBV30 and TRBJ1-5, is SQTIHQWPATLVQPVGSPLSLECTVEGTSNPNLYWYRQAAGRGLQLLFYSVGIGQISSEVPQNLSASRPQDRQFILSSKKLLLSDSGFYLCAWSEWFNQPQHFGDGTRLSIL.